Below are 23 T cell receptor beta chains sequenced from a single sample in a study of blood T cell repertoires in COVID-19 (dated by TCRdb to about 2020). The library was produced with the immunoSEQ multiplex PCR assay. What TCRdb holds here is the immuneACCESS table cut down to in-frame rearrangements. Part of the clones is not present; checked against another copy, under half of the missing clones reflect an unresolved V gene, and the others are unexplained. The table for this sample lists about 310,000 clones; roughly 87% of them were counted only once. 2% to 3% of the sample belongs to the ten largest clones. The sequenced material came from peripheral blood. The receptors come from a young man with active or convalescent COVID-19.

The chain couples TRBV6-5 to TRBJ2-7; possibly TRBD2 for D (7 bases). With 6 bases removed from V and 7 bases from J, the gap between germline ends came to 16 bases. Germline values: CDR1 MNHEY, CDR2 SVGAGI. The CDR3 has 13 amino acids. This CDR3 reads CASRAGAPTEQYF. In DNA form, the CDR3 reads TGTGCCAGCAGGGCGGGGGCCCCGACGGAGCAGTACTTC.

CDR3: CASSQERVGFSEAFF. The CDR3 nucleotides read TGTGCCAGCAGCCAAGAACGGGTTGGATTCTCTGAAGCTTTCTTT. The chain employs TRBV14 and TRBJ1-1; D gene uncertain. The CDR3 has 15 amino acids. V was trimmed by 0 bases and J by 6 bases, leaving 14 bases between them. The germline V gene encodes CDR1 SGHDN and CDR2 FVKESK.

In the case of this clone: One end of the junction fails to match germline, which may point to a read error. The chain combines TRBV3-1 (or the pseudogene TRBV3-2) with TRBJ2-7; D may be TRBD1 (6 bases). Germline CDR1 and CDR2: LGHDT and YNNKEL (reference sequence). The CDR3 extends over 12 amino acids. CDR3 sequence reads: CASSPKTGLRFF. Here the CDR3 DNA reads TGTGCCAGCAGCCCTAAGACAGGCTTGAGGTTTTTC.

The J gene is TRBJ2-1, the V gene TRBV2; D is ambiguous. Trimming removed 0 bases from V and 5 bases from J, with 8 bases in between. Germline values: CDR1 SNHLY, CDR2 FYNNEI. CDR3 size: 14 residues. CDR3 residues: CASSEALGDNEQFF. The CDR3 DNA reads as TGTGCCAGCAGTGAAGCGCTCGGTGACAATGAGCAGTTCTTC.

This sequence joins TRBV5-6 and TRBJ1-1; D remains unclear. Germline V gene sequence: CDR1 SGHDT, CDR2 YYEEEE. The CDR3 consists of 14 residues. With 1 base removed from V and 0 bases from J, the gap between germline ends came to 7 bases. The CDR3 nucleotides read TGTGCCAGCAGCTTGATTTCCGTGAACACTGAAGCTTTCTTT. Amino acid sequence: CASSLISVNTEAFF.

V and J are TRBV25-1 and TRBJ2-4; 9 nucleotides align to TRBD2. CDR1 is MGHDK, CDR2 SYGVNS, per germline. With V trimmed by 7 bases and J by 13 bases, 8 bases remained unmatched. This CDR3 has 12 residues. CDR3 coding DNA: TGTGCCAGCAAGACGACTAGCGGTTCACAGTACTTC. Translated: CASKTTSGSQYF.

The gene calls are TRBV7-8 and TRBJ2-1; 13 nucleotides match TRBD2. With 7 bases clipped from V and 4 bases from J, the junction kept 4 bases outside the gene matches. Germline lookup yields CDR1 SGHVS and CDR2 FQNEAQ. The CDR3 has 15 residues. CDR3 sequence: CASIGTSGEYNEQFF. The DNA of the CDR3 is TGTGCCAGCATTGGGACTAGCGGGGAATACAATGAGCAGTTCTTC.

V and J are TRBV28 and TRBJ2-3; D is uncertain. The V end was cut by 4 bases, the J end by 0 bases, with 11 bases between. The CDR3 is 15 residues long. The V gene's germline CDR1 is MDHEN and CDR2 SYDVKM. The CDR3 here is CASSSVRASTDTQYF. The CDR3 coding sequence is TGTGCCAGCAGTTCGGTTCGTGCGAGCACAGATACGCAGTATTTT. The complete variable domain, with remaining parts taken from reference TRBV28 and TRBJ2-3, reads DVKVTQSSRYLVKRTGEKVFLECVQDMDHENMFWYRQDPGLGLRLIYFSYDVKMKEKGDIPEGYSVSREKKERFSLILESASTNQTSMYLCASSSVRASTDTQYFGPGTRLTVL.

The gene calls are TRBV19 and TRBJ1-1; a weak D match, TRBD1 (6 bases). The CDR3 runs to 18 residues. CDR1 and CDR2 (germline): LNHDA, SQIVND (reference sequence). V lost 5 bases to trimming and J lost 2 bases, with 24 bases between them. The chain's CDR3 is CASSFRLRDTKPNTEAFF. In DNA form, the CDR3 reads TGTGCCAGTAGTTTCCGCCTCAGGGACACGAAGCCAAACACTGAAGCTTTCTTT.

The chain has TRBV7-2 and TRBJ1-1, with 7 bases matching TRBD1. The V gene end was trimmed by 6 bases and the J gene end by 0 bases; junction bases not matched to a gene: 1. This CDR3 is built from 13 residues. Germline CDR1 is SGHTA and CDR2 is FQGNSA. The CDR3 reads CASRRGLNTEAFF. The CDR3 DNA reads as TGTGCCAGCAGAAGGGGGCTGAACACTGAAGCTTTCTTT.

This clone was seen once. V is TRBV11-3 and J is TRBJ2-1, with 11 bases that match TRBD1. This CDR3 has 17 residues. The junction had 4 bases not matched to a gene; V was cut back by 1 base and J by 2 bases. Germline CDR1 is SGHNT and CDR2 is YENEEA. DNA of the CDR3: TGTGCCAGCAGCTTAGGAAGGACAGGGGGCGCCTACAATGAGCAGTTCTTC. Translating gives CASSLGRTGGAYNEQFF.

The chain carries TRBV27 and TRBJ1-5; the D gene is possibly TRBD1 (5 bases). The CDR3 loop spans 17 amino acids. Germline assignment: CDR1 MNHEY and CDR2 SMNVEV (reference sequence). V lost 4 bases to trimming and J lost 0 bases, with 16 bases between them. This CDR3 reads CASSSVQGFFSNQPQHF. The CDR3 DNA reads as TGTGCCAGCAGTTCCGTCCAGGGTTTCTTTAGCAATCAGCCCCAGCATTTT.

The sample holds a few counts of this clone. The V and J genes are TRBV24-1 and TRBJ2-3, with a possible D match to TRBD1 (5 bases). CDR1 is KGHDR, CDR2 SFDVKD, per germline. This CDR3 comprises 13 residues. V lost 4 bases and J 4 bases, leaving 8 bases between the germline ends. The CDR3 loop is CATSDQGADTQYF. The CDR3 DNA sequence: TGTGCCACCAGTGACCAAGGGGCAGATACGCAGTATTTT.

CDR3 residues: CASSFRAPPNQPQHF. The CDR3 DNA reads TGTGCCAGCAGTTTCAGGGCCCCACCTAATCAGCCCCAGCATTTT. The chain couples TRBV28 to TRBJ1-5, with D possibly matching TRBD1 (5 bases). The V gene lost 3 bases and the J gene lost 4 bases, with 13 bases spanning the gap. CDR3 length: 15 residues. CDR1 and CDR2 from the germline V gene are MDHEN and SYDVKM.

The V gene is TRBV7-9, the J gene TRBJ2-1, with D possibly TRBD1 on 5 matching bases. V lost 8 bases and J lost 1, with 9 bases in between. This CDR3 contains 13 residues. Germline V gene data show CDR1 as SEHNR and CDR2 as FQNEAQ (reference sequence). CDR3 bases: TGTGCCAGCGTCAGGACATCCTACAATGAGCAGTTCTTC. Its translation is CASVRTSYNEQFF.

J is TRBJ1-3 and V is TRBV18, with a tentative D call TRBD1 (5 bases). This CDR3 region has 19 residues. The V and J ends lost 6 bases and 2 bases respectively, with 26 bases between them. The germline CDR1 and CDR2 sequences are KGHSH and LQKENI. Here the CDR3 DNA reads TGTGCCAGCTCCCCCGGGGAGCTCGTCGAGGGACTCACTGGAAACACCATATATTTT. As protein: CASSPGELVEGLTGNTIYF.

The CDR3 bases are TGTGCCAGCAGCCAACAGGGCGCTGACACCATATATTTT. It specifies CASSQQGADTIYF. V usage is TRBV5-4 and J usage is TRBJ1-3; D is perhaps TRBD1 (6 bases). CDR3 length: 13 residues. Germline-derived CDR1 and CDR2 are SGHNT and YYREEE (reference sequence). V was cut by 4 bases and J by 8 bases, with 13 bases left in between.

The rearrangement links TRBV6-5 to TRBJ2-3; 13 nucleotides line up with TRBD2. The CDR3 is 15 residues long. Looked up from germline, CDR1 is MNHEY and CDR2 is SVGAGI. V lost 5 bases and J lost 7; bases outside the gene matches: 6. The CDR3 bases are TGTGCCAGCAGTCCCACTAGCGGGGGGGCAAATACGCAGTATTTT. Translating it yields CASSPTSGGANTQYF.

The chain combines TRBV2 with TRBJ2-4; D is unresolved. The germline CDR1 and CDR2 sequences are SNHLY and FYNNEI. The CDR3 extends over 14 amino acids. V was cut by 5 bases and J by 0 bases, with 8 bases left in between. The CDR3, as DNA: TGTGCCAGCAGTCGCGGAATAGCCAAAAACATTCAGTACTTC. Residues: CASSRGIAKNIQYF.

This chain joins TRBV28 and TRBJ2-7; D might be TRBD2 (5 bases). Germline loops: CDR1 MDHEN, CDR2 SYDVKM. The ends were cut back, 6 bases at V and 4 bases at J, with 13 bases in the middle. The CDR3 runs to 13 residues. The CDR3 sequence is CASSRRTGYEQYF. CDR3 sequence (DNA): TGTGCCAGCAGCCGTCGGACGGGATACGAGCAGTACTTC.

The J gene is TRBJ2-3, the V gene TRBV18, with 10 bases matching TRBD2. Germline V gene sequence: CDR1 KGHSH, CDR2 LQKENI. CDR3 length equals 16 residues. J lost 2 bases, V lost 5 bases, and 7 bases had no gene match. The CDR3 DNA reads TGTGCCAGCTCAGAGTCCGGGACTAGCGCCACAGATACGCAGTATTTT. Translated: CASSESGTSATDTQYF.

This clone is a singleton in its sample. This sequence joins TRBV7-9 and TRBJ2-1; 11 bases line up with TRBD2. V shed 5 bases, J shed 9 bases, and the junction held 6 bases outside the gene matches. There are 14 residues in the CDR3. CDR1 SEHNR and CDR2 FQNEAQ come from the germline V gene (reference sequence). The CDR3 reads CASSRSGGAGEQFF. The CDR3 bases are TGTGCCAGCAGCCGTAGCGGGGGGGCTGGTGAGCAGTTCTTC. The full variable domain, its missing parts supplied by reference TRBV7-9 and TRBJ2-1, is DTGVSQNPRHKITKRGQNVTFRCDPISEHNRLYWYRQTLGQGPEFLTYFQNEAQLEKSRLLSDRFSAERPKGSFSTLEIQRTEQGDSAMYLCASSRSGGAGEQFFGPGTRLTVL.

The chain recombines TRBV3-1 (or the pseudogene TRBV3-2) with TRBJ2-7; 11 positions agree with TRBD2. Germline CDR1 reads LGHDT; CDR2 reads YNNKEL (reference sequence). V trimming: 6 bases; J trimming: 3 bases; junction bases outside the gene matches: 4. The length of the CDR3 is 14 residues. The CDR3 protein is CASRQGLADYEQYF. CDR3 sequence (DNA): TGTGCCAGCAGGCAGGGACTAGCGGACTACGAGCAGTACTTC.